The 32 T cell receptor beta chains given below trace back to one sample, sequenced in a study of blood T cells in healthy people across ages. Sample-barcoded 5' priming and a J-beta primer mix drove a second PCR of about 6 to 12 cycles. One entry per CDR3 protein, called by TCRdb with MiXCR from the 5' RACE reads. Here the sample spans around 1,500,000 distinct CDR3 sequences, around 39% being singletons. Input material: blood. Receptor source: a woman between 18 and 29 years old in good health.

CDR3 coding DNA: TGCAGTGCCAGCGAGAAATTTTCCTACAATGAGCAGTACTTC. It translates to CSASEKFSYNEQYF. The chain joins TRBV20-1 to TRBJ2-1; D is ambiguous. The end of the DNA is better explained by TRBJ2-7, so the J call may be wrong. The CDR3 covers 14 residues. CDR1 and CDR2 (germline): DFQATT, SNEGSKA (reference sequence).

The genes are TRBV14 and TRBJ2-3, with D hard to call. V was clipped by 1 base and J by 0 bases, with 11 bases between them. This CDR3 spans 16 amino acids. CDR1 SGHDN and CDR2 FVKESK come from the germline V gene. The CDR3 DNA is TGTGCCAGCAGCCAAGGAAGTTCGCCCAGCACAGATACGCAGTATTTT. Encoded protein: CASSQGSSPSTDTQYF.

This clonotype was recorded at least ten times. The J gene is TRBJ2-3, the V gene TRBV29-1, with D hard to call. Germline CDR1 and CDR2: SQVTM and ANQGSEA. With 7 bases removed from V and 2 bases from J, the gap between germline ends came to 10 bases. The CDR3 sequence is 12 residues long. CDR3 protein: CSGLDLTDTQYF. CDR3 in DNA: TGCAGCGGACTGGACCTCACAGATACGCAGTATTTT.

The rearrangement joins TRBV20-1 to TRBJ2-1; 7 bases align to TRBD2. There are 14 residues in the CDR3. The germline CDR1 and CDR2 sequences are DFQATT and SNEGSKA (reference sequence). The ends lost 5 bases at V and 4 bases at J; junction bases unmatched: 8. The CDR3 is CSAVIAGAYNEQFF. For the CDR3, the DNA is TGCAGTGCTGTTATAGCGGGTGCGTACAATGAGCAGTTCTTC.

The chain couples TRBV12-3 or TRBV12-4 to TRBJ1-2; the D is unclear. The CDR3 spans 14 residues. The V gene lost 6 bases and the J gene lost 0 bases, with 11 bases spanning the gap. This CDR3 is CASSPELANYGYTF. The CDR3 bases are TGTGCCAGCAGCCCAGAATTAGCTAACTATGGCTACACCTTC.

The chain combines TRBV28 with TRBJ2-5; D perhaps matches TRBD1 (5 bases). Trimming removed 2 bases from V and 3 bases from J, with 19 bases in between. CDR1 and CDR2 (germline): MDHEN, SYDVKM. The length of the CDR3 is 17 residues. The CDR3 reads CASSLPVTVGQKETQYF. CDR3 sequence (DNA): TGTGCCAGCAGTTTACCCGTAACAGTGGGGCAAAAAGAGACCCAGTACTTC.

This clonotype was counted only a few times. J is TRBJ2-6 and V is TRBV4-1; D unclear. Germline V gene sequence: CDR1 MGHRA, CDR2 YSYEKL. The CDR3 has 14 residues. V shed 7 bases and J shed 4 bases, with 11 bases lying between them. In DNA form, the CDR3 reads TGCGCCAGCAAGGTAGGGTACGGGGCCAACGTCCTGACTTTC. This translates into CASKVGYGANVLTF.

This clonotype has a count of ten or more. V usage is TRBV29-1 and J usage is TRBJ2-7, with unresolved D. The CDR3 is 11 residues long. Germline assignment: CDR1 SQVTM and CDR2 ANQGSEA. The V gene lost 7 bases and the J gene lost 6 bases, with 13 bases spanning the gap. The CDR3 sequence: CSALDPPEQYF. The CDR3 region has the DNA TGCAGCGCCCTGGATCCTCCCGAGCAGTACTTC.

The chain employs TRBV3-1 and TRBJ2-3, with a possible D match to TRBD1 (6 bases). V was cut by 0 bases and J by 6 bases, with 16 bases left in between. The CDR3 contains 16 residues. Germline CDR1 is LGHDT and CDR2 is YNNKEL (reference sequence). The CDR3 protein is CASSQEREQRGDTQYF. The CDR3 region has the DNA TGTGCCAGCAGCCAAGAAAGGGAACAAAGGGGGGATACGCAGTATTTT.

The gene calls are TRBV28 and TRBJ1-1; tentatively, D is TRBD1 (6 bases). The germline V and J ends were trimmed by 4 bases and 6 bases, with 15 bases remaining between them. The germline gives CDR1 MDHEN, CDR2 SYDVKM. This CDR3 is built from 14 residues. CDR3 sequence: CASSYGQRVSEAFF. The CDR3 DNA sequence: TGTGCCAGCAGTTACGGACAGAGGGTCTCTGAAGCTTTCTTT.

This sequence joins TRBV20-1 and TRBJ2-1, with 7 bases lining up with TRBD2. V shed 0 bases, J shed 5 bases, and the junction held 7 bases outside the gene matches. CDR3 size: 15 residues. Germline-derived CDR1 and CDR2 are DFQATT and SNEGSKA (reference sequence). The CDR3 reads CSARDSQRGHNEQFF. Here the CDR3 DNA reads TGCAGTGCTAGAGACTCCCAGCGGGGTCACAATGAGCAGTTCTTC.

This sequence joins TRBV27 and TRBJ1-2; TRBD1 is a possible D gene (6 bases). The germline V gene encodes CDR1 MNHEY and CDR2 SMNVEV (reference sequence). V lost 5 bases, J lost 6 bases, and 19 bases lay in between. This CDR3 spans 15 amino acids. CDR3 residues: CASSPLLWGAHGYTF. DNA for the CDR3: TGTGCCAGCAGTCCCTTGTTATGGGGGGCGCATGGCTACACCTTC.

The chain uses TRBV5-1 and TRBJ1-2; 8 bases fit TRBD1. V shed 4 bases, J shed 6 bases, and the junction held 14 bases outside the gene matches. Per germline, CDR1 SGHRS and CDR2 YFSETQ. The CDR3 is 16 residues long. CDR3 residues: CASSPRTGSPLHGYTF. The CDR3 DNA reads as TGCGCCAGCAGCCCAAGGACAGGGTCTCCCCTCCATGGCTACACCTTC.

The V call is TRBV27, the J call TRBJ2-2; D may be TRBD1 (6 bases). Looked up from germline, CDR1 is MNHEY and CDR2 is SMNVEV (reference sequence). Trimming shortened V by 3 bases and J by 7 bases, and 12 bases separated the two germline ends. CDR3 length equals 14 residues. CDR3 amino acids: CASSFVGAGGELFF. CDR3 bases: TGTGCCAGCAGTTTTGTGGGGGCCGGCGGGGAGCTGTTTTTT.

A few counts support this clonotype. The CDR3 here is CASSESGLESYGYTF. Written as DNA, the CDR3 is TGTGCCAGCAGTGAGTCGGGGCTGGAGTCCTATGGCTACACCTTC. J is TRBJ1-2 and V is TRBV2, with D possibly matching TRBD1 (5 bases). CDR1 is SNHLY, CDR2 FYNNEI, per germline. The ends were cut back, 3 bases at V and 4 bases at J, with 15 bases in the middle. The CDR3 loop spans 15 amino acids.

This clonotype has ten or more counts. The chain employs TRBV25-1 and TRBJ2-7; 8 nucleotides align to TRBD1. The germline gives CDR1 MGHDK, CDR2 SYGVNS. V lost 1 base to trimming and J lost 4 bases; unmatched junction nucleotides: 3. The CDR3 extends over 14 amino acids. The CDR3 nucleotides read TGTGCCAGCAGTGAATCAGGGGGCACGTACGAGCAGTACTTC. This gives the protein CASSESGGTYEQYF.

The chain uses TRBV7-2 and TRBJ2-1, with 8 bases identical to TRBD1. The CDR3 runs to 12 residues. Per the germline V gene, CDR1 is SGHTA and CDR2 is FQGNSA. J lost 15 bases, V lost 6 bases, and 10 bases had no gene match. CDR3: CASSHGGGTGFF. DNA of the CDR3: TGTGCCAGCAGTCATGGGGGCGGGACAGGGTTCTTC.

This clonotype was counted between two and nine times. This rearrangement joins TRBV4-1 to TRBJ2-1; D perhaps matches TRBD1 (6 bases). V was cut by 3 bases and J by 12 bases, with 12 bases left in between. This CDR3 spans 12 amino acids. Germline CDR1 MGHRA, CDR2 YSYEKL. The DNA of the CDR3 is TGCGCCAGCAGCCATATGGACAGAGGGCAGTTCTTC. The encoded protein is CASSHMDRGQFF.

The CDR3 sequence: CASSSLRATQYF. CDR3 DNA: TGTGCCAGCAGCAGTTTACGGGCGACCCAGTACTTC. The chain links TRBV14 to TRBJ2-5; D is ambiguous. CDR1 SGHDN and CDR2 FVKESK come from the germline V gene. Trimming took off 5 bases at V and 7 bases at J, with 11 bases between the two ends. This CDR3 has 12 amino acids.

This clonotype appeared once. CDR3 nucleotide sequence: TGTGCCAGCGGCTCGGACGGTTACGGCTACACCTTC. Translated: CASGSDGYGYTF. This chain links TRBV12-3 or TRBV12-4 with TRBJ1-2, with D uncertain. The V gene lost 8 bases and the J gene lost 8 bases, with 15 bases spanning the gap. The CDR3 runs to 12 residues.

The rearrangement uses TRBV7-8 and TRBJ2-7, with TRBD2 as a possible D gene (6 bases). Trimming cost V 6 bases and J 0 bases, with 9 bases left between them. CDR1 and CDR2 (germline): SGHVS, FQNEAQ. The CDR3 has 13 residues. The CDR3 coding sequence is TGTGCCAGCAGGCCGGGGGTCTCCTACGAGCAGTACTTC. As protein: CASRPGVSYEQYF.

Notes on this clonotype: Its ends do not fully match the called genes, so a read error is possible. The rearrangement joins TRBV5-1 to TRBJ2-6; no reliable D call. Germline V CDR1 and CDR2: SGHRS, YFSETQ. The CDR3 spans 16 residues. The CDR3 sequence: CTSSSGSSSGANVLTF. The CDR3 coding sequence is TGCACCAGCAGCTCGGGTTCTAGCTCTGGGGCCAACGTCCTGACTTTC.

This CDR3 reads CASSATTQNYGYTF. The CDR3 nucleotides are TGTGCCAGCAGCGCCACGACCCAGAACTATGGCTACACCTTC. The rearrangement uses TRBV7-8 and TRBJ1-2; the D is unclear. The length of the CDR3 is 14 residues. The V end was cut by 5 bases, the J end by 2 bases, with 12 bases between. CDR1 and CDR2 (germline): SGHVS, FQNEAQ.

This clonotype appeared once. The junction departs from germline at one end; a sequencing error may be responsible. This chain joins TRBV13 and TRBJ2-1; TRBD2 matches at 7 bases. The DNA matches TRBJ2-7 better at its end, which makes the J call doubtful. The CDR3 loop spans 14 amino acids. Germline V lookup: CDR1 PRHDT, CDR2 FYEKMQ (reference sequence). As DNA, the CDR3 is TGTACCAGCAGCCTACGGGAGGACTACAATGAGCAGTACTTC. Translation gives CTSSLREDYNEQYF.

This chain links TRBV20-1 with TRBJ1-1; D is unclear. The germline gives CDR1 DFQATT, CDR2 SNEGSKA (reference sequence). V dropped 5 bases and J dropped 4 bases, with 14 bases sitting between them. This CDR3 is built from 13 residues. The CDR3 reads CSAPRASITEAFF. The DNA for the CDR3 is TGCAGTGCTCCACGGGCCTCAATCACTGAAGCTTTCTTT.

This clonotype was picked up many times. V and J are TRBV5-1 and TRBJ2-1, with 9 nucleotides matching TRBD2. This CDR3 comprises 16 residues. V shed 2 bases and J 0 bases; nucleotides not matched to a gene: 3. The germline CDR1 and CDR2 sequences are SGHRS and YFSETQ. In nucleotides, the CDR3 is TGCGCCAGCAGCTTAGGTAGCGGGGGCTCCTACAATGAGCAGTTCTTC. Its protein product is CASSLGSGGSYNEQFF.

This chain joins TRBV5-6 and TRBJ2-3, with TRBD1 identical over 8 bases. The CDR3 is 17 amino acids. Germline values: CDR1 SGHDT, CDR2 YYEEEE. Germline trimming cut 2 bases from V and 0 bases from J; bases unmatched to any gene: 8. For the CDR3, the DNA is TGTGCCAGCAGCTTCACTGGACAGGGTAGGAGCACAGATACGCAGTATTTT. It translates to CASSFTGQGRSTDTQYF. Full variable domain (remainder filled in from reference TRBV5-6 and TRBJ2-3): DAGVTQSPTHLIKTRGQQVTLRCSPKSGHDTVSWYQQALGQGPQFIFQYYEEEERQRGNFPDRFSGHQFPNYSSELNVNALLLGDSALYLCASSFTGQGRSTDTQYFGPGTRLTVL.

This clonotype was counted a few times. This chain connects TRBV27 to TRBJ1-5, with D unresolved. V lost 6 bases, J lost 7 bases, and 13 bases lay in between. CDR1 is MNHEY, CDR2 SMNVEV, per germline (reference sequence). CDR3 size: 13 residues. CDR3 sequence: CASSPEARQPQHF. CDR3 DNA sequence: TGTGCCAGCAGCCCTGAAGCTAGGCAGCCCCAGCATTTT.

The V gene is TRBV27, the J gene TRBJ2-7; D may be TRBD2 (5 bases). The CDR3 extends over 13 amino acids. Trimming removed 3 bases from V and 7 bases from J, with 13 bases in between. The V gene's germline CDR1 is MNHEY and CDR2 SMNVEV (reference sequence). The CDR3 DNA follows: TGTGCCAGCAGTTTTCGGAGGAACAATGAGCAGTACTTC. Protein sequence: CASSFRRNNEQYF.

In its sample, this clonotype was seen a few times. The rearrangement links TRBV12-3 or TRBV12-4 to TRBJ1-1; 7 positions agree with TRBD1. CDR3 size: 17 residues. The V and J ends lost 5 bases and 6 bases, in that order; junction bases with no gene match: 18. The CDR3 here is CASSPRPSGQAGAEAFF. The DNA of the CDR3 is TGTGCCAGCAGTCCCCGCCCATCTGGACAGGCCGGGGCTGAAGCTTTCTTT.

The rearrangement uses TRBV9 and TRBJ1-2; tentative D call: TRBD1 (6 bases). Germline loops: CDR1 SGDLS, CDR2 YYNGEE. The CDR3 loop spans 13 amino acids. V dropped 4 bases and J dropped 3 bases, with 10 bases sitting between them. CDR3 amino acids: CASSSNRDYGYTF. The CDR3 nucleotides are TGTGCCAGCAGCAGCAACAGGGACTATGGCTACACCTTC.

CDR3 nucleotides: TGTGCCAGCAGCGTAGGCGGCTGGGGACGCACAGATACGCAGTATTTT. It specifies CASSVGGWGRTDTQYF. The chain joins TRBV9 to TRBJ2-3, with D perhaps assigned TRBD1 or TRBD2 (5 bases each). The CDR3 has 16 residues. Looked up from germline, CDR1 is SGDLS and CDR2 is YYNGEE. With 0 bases removed from V and 1 base from J, the gap between germline ends came to 12 bases.